Following are 29 T cell receptor beta chains from one sample sequenced in a study of CXCR3-negative and CXCR3-positive naive CD8 T cells. Their antigens remain unidentified. Findings and limits, study-wide: Hydrophobicity was higher for TRB CDR3s found in CXCR3-positive naive cells than in CXCR3-negative naive cells.

Libraries of TRB cDNA were made by 5' RACE and carried UMIs. TCRdb reprocessed the 5' RACE reads and keeps a single row for each CDR3 protein, giving no DNA. This table holds about 86,000 distinct CDR3 sequences. Sequencing was carried out using naive CXCR3+ CD8+ T cells from blood. Noted subset: CD45RO-CCR7+CD27+CD95- naive CD8+ T cells expressing CXCR3 (TNR3+). The source is a human donor in good health. Some clones in this sample may be carry-over from other donors' samples.

The rearrangement uses TRBV9 and TRBJ2-5. The CDR3 consists of 14 residues. Germline assignment: CDR1 SGDLS and CDR2 YYNGEE. The CDR3 here is CASSVGGSQETQYF.

CDR3 amino acids: CASSPSRPNEQFF. This chain links TRBV4-3 with TRBJ2-1; TCRdb gives TRBD2 as the D gene, but with no DNA this cannot be confirmed. This CDR3 has 13 amino acids. Germline V gene sequence: CDR1 LGHNA, CDR2 YSLEER.

The V call is TRBV5-4, the J call TRBJ2-4; TCRdb proposes TRBD1, but this gene call is untestable without DNA. Germline V gene sequence: CDR1 SGHNT, CDR2 YYREEE (reference sequence). This CDR3 contains 17 residues. CDR3 loop: CASSSPGPPLAKNIQYF.

The J gene is TRBJ2-4, the V gene TRBV20-1; the D gene TCRdb calls, TRBD1, cannot be checked with no DNA. The CDR3 extends over 16 amino acids. Germline V gene lookup returns CDR1 DFQATT and CDR2 SNEGSKA (reference sequence). The CDR3 here is CSAPPRVGEVKNIQYF.

CDR3: CASSVSGTQETQYF. The chain has TRBV9 and TRBJ2-5; TCRdb's D call of TRBD2 is untestable without DNA. This CDR3 has 14 residues. In germline, CDR1 is SGDLS, CDR2 YYNGEE.

The chain is built from TRBV9 and TRBJ1-6; TCRdb calls TRBD1, which cannot be checked without DNA. Germline lookup yields CDR1 SGDLS and CDR2 YYNGEE. The CDR3 is 16 amino acids. This CDR3 reads CASSVDRGSGGSPLHF.

The V call is TRBV6-2 or TRBV6-3, the J call TRBJ2-1; TCRdb outputs TRBD2, but without DNA this stays unchecked. CDR3 length equals 16 residues. Germline lookup yields CDR1 MNHEY and CDR2 SVGEGT. The CDR3 sequence: CASSSGTSGGADEQFF.

The chain combines TRBV5-5 with TRBJ2-5. Looked up from germline, CDR1 is SGHKS and CDR2 is YYEKEE (reference sequence). This CDR3 is built from 14 residues. CDR3 region: CASSYRNPQETQYF.

The chain links TRBV29-1 to TRBJ2-1. Germline V CDR1 and CDR2: SQVTM, ANQGSEA. The CDR3 contains 13 residues. The CDR3 protein is CSARWSAYNEQFF.

The chain is built from TRBV6-5 and TRBJ2-1; TCRdb lists TRBD1, though no DNA is available to test this call. This CDR3 spans 14 amino acids. CDR1 MNHEY and CDR2 SVGAGI come from the germline V gene. CDR3 in amino acids: CASSDGGPYNEQFF.

V and J are TRBV4-2 and TRBJ2-1; as DNA is missing, the TRBD2 call by TCRdb cannot be tested. Germline V CDR1 and CDR2: LGHNA, YNFKEQ. CDR3 length: 15 amino acids. The CDR3 is CASSHALAEPNEQFF.

The V gene is TRBV25-1, the J gene TRBJ2-7; TCRdb's assignment of TRBD1 cannot be checked, as there is no DNA. From germline, CDR1 is MGHDK and CDR2 SYGVNS. The CDR3 loop spans 14 amino acids. This CDR3 reads CASSEGTGFYEQYF.

The genes are TRBV6-2 or TRBV6-3 and TRBJ2-3; TCRdb gives TRBD2 as the D gene, but with no DNA this cannot be confirmed. The CDR3 has 16 residues. The germline CDR1 and CDR2 sequences are MNHEY and SVGEGT. The CDR3 sequence: CAGGGHPSSLLDTQYF.

The V and J genes are TRBV28 and TRBJ1-1; TCRdb outputs TRBD1, but without DNA this stays unchecked. The CDR3 consists of 14 residues. Germline lookup yields CDR1 MDHEN and CDR2 SYDVKM. The CDR3: CASSWSTGVTEAFF.

The rearrangement uses TRBV28 and TRBJ2-7; TCRdb picks TRBD1, but there is no DNA to check that call. In germline, CDR1 is MDHEN, CDR2 SYDVKM. The CDR3 loop spans 14 amino acids. Here the CDR3 reads CASSLNRGMDDQYF.

This chain joins TRBV6-5 and TRBJ1-1; there is no DNA to check the TCRdb D call of TRBD1. CDR1 and CDR2 (germline): MNHEY, SVGAGI. The length of the CDR3 is 14 residues. CDR3 sequence reads: CASSAGTGRTEAFF.

The chain recombines TRBV4-1 with TRBJ1-6; the D gene TCRdb calls, TRBD1, cannot be checked with no DNA. The germline V gene has CDR1 MGHRA and CDR2 YSYEKL. The CDR3 extends over 17 amino acids. The CDR3 here is CASREKDGWGYNSPLHF.

The gene calls are TRBV9 and TRBJ2-1; without DNA, the TCRdb call of TRBD2 cannot be checked. CDR3 length equals 15 residues. Germline V gene lookup returns CDR1 SGDLS and CDR2 YYNGEE. This CDR3 is CASSSRTSGYNEQFF.

V gene TRBV13 combines with J gene TRBJ2-2. The CDR3 covers 13 residues. In germline, CDR1 is PRHDT, CDR2 FYEKMQ (reference sequence). This CDR3 is CASSLGPTGELFF. Together with reference TRBV13 and TRBJ2-2, the CDR3 gives the full variable domain: AAGVIQSPRHLIKEKRETATLKCYPIPRHDTVYWYQQGPGQDPQFLISFYEKMQSDKGSIPDRFSAQQFSDYHSELNMSSLELGDSALYFCASSLGPTGELFFGEGSRLTVL.

This chain links TRBV7-6 with TRBJ2-7; as DNA is missing, the TRBD1 call by TCRdb cannot be tested. From germline, CDR1 is SGHVS and CDR2 FNYEAQ. The CDR3 spans 17 residues. This chain's CDR3 is CASSLSAGTGGSYEQYF.

The V gene is TRBV5-1, the J gene TRBJ2-7; lacking DNA, the TRBD1 call made by TCRdb goes unchecked. From germline, CDR1 is SGHRS and CDR2 YFSETQ. This CDR3 has 14 amino acids. CDR3 loop: CASNFGTGEYEQYF. Based on the CDR3 plus reference TRBV5-1 and TRBJ2-7, the full variable domain is KAGVTQTPRYLIKTRGQQVTLSCSPISGHRSVSWYQQTPGQGLQFLFEYFSETQRNKGNFPGRFSGRQFSNSRSEMNVSTLELGDSALYLCASNFGTGEYEQYFGPGTRLTVT.

The V call is TRBV29-1, the J call TRBJ1-2. The germline gives CDR1 SQVTM, CDR2 ANQGSEA. This CDR3 contains 16 residues. The CDR3 protein is CSVEERTQGPLGGYTF.

The chain has TRBV12-3 or TRBV12-4 and TRBJ1-1; TCRdb selects TRBD1, and the lack of DNA leaves this call unchecked. The CDR3 is 15 residues long. The CDR3 region is CASSGTDIVNTEAFF.

The genes are TRBV5-4 and TRBJ2-4; the TCRdb call, TRBD1, lacks DNA for checking. Germline assignment: CDR1 SGHNT and CDR2 YYREEE (reference sequence). This CDR3 region has 13 residues. CDR3 protein: CASSEAGVNIQYF. Filled out from reference TRBV5-4 and TRBJ2-4, the complete variable domain reads ETGVTQSPTHLIKTRGQQVTLRCSSQSGHNTVSWYQQALGQGPQFIFQYYREEENGRGNFPPRFSGLQFPNYSSELNVNALELDDSALYLCASSEAGVNIQYFGAGTRLSVL.

The chain is built from TRBV27 and TRBJ2-5; with no DNA, the TCRdb D assignment of TRBD1 cannot be verified. Germline CDR1 and CDR2: MNHEY and SMNVEV (reference sequence). This CDR3 is built from 14 residues. The CDR3 loop is CASGVAGTPETQYF.

J is TRBJ1-5 and V is TRBV6-2 or TRBV6-3. This CDR3 has 14 residues. Germline CDR1 is MNHEY and CDR2 is SVGEGT. The CDR3 loop is CASSYSEAGQPQHF.

The chain combines TRBV28 with TRBJ2-5; TCRdb selects TRBD1, and the lack of DNA leaves this call unchecked. The CDR3 totals 13 residues. Germline lookup yields CDR1 MDHEN and CDR2 SYDVKM. The CDR3 is CASLDRVQETQYF.

The rearrangement links TRBV28 to TRBJ2-3; the TRBD2 assignment by TCRdb is unverifiable without DNA. The CDR3 spans 14 residues. Per the germline V gene, CDR1 is MDHEN and CDR2 is SYDVKM. CDR3 sequence reads: CASSQLAVGDTQYF.

J is TRBJ2-5 and V is TRBV12-3 or TRBV12-4; as DNA is missing, the TRBD1 call by TCRdb cannot be tested. This CDR3 is 14 amino acids long. CDR3 sequence: CASSRQGLQETQYF.